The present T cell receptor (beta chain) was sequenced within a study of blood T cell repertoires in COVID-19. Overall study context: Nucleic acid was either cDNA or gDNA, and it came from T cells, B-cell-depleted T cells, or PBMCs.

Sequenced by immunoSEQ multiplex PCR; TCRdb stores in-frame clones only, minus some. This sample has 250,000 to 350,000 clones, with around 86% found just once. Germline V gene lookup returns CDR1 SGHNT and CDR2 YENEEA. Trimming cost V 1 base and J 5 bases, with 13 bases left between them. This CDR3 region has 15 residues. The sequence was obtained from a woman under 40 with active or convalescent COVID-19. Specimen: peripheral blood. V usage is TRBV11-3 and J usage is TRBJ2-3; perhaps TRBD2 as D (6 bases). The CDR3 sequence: CASSLGGGAEDTQYF. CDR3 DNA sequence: TGTGCCAGCAGCTTAGGCGGAGGGGCTGAAGATACGCAGTATTTT.